This T cell receptor beta chain was profiled in a study of Graves' ophthalmopathy and Graves' hyperthyroidism. The CDR3 sequence is 16 residues long. Germline V gene lookup returns CDR1 MGHDK and CDR2 SYGVNS. V was pared by 6 bases and J by 0 bases, with 7 bases of the junction left unmatched. A duration under 3 months, NOSPECS ≥4, CAS ≥3 and moderate-to-severe activity characterized the donors with ophthalmopathy. This clonotype was seen just once. RNA transcripts were the template, and TCR beta CDR3 regions were amplified from them. After a first-round RT-PCR with HTBI primers, a second-round multiplex PCR was run. TCRdb itself ran the multiplex PCR reads through MiXCR, one entry per CDR3 protein. The data contain about 700,000 distinct CDR3 sequences, roughly two fifths of them seen just once; the ten biggest clones take up 44%.

What was sequenced was peripheral blood. This chain links TRBV25-1 with TRBJ2-2; 7 bases match TRBD1. The receptor was isolated from an adult man with Graves' ophthalmopathy. CDR3 amino acids: CASSRRQGPNTGELFF. The CDR3 DNA sequence: TGTGCCAGCAGCCGCAGACAGGGACCGAACACCGGGGAGCTGTTTTTT.